Presented here are 31 T cell receptor beta chains from one specimen sequenced in a study of T cells after yellow fever vaccination. TCRdb re-derived calls from the 5' RACE reads in MiXCR, one entry per CDR3 protein. The sample includes approximately 300,000 distinct CDR3 sequences, over 10% seen only once; the top ten take roughly 0.5%. The source was CD4+ T cells sorted from PBMCs, collected 45 days after the yellow fever booster vaccination. The receptor source for this set is a young man who received the YFV17D yellow fever vaccine.

The V call is TRBV3-1, the J call TRBJ2-7; D unresolved. The V gene lost 0 bases and the J gene lost 4 bases, with 16 bases spanning the gap. This CDR3 is built from 16 residues. Germline loops: CDR1 LGHDT, CDR2 YNNKEL (reference sequence). CDR3 in amino acids: CASSQDRLPPVYEQYF. CDR3 in DNA: TGTGCCAGCAGCCAAGATAGGCTACCGCCCGTTTACGAGCAGTACTTC.

The chain carries TRBV7-2 and TRBJ2-1; the D is unclear. Germline lookup yields CDR1 SGHTA and CDR2 FQGNSA. The CDR3 totals 15 residues. V dropped 7 bases and J dropped 0 bases, with 13 bases sitting between them. Here the CDR3 DNA reads TGTGCCAGCACCTTCACCTCGAGCTCCTACAATGAGCAGTTCTTC. Translated, it gives CASTFTSSSYNEQFF.

This clonotype was observed a few times. The DNA of the CDR3 is TGTGCCAGCAGTTACTCCCGACTAGCGGTCGACGAGCAGTACTTC. It encodes CASSYSRLAVDEQYF. V usage is TRBV6-2 or TRBV6-3 and J usage is TRBJ2-7; 9 bases map to TRBD2. CDR1 is MNHEY, CDR2 SVGEGT, per germline. The CDR3 has 15 amino acids. With 0 bases clipped from V and 5 bases from J, the junction kept 5 bases outside the gene matches.

This clonotype was counted only a few times. The gene calls are TRBV5-1 and TRBJ2-7; 7 bases align to TRBD1. CDR3 size: 14 residues. After removal of 7 bases from V and 6 bases from J, the junction contained 13 bases not matched to a gene. The V gene's germline CDR1 is SGHRS and CDR2 YFSETQ. DNA for the CDR3: TGCGCCAGCCATCCCGGGACAGAGGGGGTCGAGCAGTACTTC. Residues: CASHPGTEGVEQYF.

Notes on this clonotype: A much larger clone lies one base from this, so it may be a read error. CDR3 sequence: CSVETFQGRAETQYF. Written as DNA, the CDR3 is TGCAGCGTTGAAACCTTTCAGGGAAGAGCCGAGACCCAGTACTTC. This rearrangement joins TRBV29-1 to TRBJ2-5, with D maybe TRBD1 (5 bases). V lost 2 bases and J 5 bases, leaving 18 bases between the germline ends. The CDR3 consists of 15 residues. In germline, CDR1 is SQVTM, CDR2 ANQGSEA.

The rearrangement joins TRBV30 to TRBJ2-7; 9 bases align to TRBD2. The junction had 15 bases not matched to a gene; V was cut back by 2 bases and J by 4 bases. In germline, CDR1 is GTSNPN, CDR2 SVGIG (reference sequence). The CDR3 extends over 17 amino acids. The CDR3 loop reads CAWSRLDGRGGAYEQYF. The CDR3 nucleotides read TGTGCCTGGAGTCGGTTGGACGGGCGGGGGGGGGCTTACGAGCAGTACTTC.

The genes are TRBV29-1 and TRBJ2-7; D uncertain. V lost 4 bases and J lost 2, with 6 bases in between. Germline V gene lookup returns CDR1 SQVTM and CDR2 ANQGSEA. This CDR3 spans 11 amino acids. The CDR3 loop reads CSVGRAYEQYF. For the CDR3, the DNA is TGCAGCGTTGGCCGAGCCTACGAGCAGTACTTC.

This clonotype was counted between two and nine times. The V and J genes are TRBV7-2 and TRBJ1-6; D call uncertain. The CDR3 has 15 amino acids. V was clipped by 2 bases and J by 7 bases, with 12 bases between them. Germline assignment: CDR1 SGHTA and CDR2 FQGNSA. CDR3 sequence (DNA): TGTGCCAGCAGCTTAAACTGGGTCAGCAATTCACCCCTCCACTTT. This codes for CASSLNWVSNSPLHF.

The CDR3 DNA follows: TGTGCCAGCAGCTTTTCCCTACAGGGAAATGGGGAGCAGTACTTC. Residues: CASSFSLQGNGEQYF. The chain links TRBV7-2 to TRBJ2-7; TRBD1 might be the D (6 bases). V was trimmed by 3 bases and J by 7 bases, leaving 19 bases between them. The CDR3 spans 15 residues. The germline gives CDR1 SGHTA, CDR2 FQGNSA.

The chain is built from TRBV4-3 and TRBJ2-1, with 7 bases aligning to TRBD2. This CDR3 spans 15 amino acids. Germline lookup yields CDR1 LGHNA and CDR2 YSLEER. After removal of 4 bases from V and 4 bases from J, the junction contained 7 bases not matched to a gene. CDR3 sequence reads: CASSPGTTPYNEQFF. For the CDR3, the DNA is TGCGCCAGCAGCCCCGGGACTACCCCATACAATGAGCAGTTCTTC.

This chain joins TRBV19 and TRBJ1-1; 8 bases match TRBD1. After removal of 3 bases from V and 0 bases from J, the junction contained 18 bases not matched to a gene. Germline assignment: CDR1 LNHDA and CDR2 SQIVND (reference sequence). The CDR3 runs 20 residues. The CDR3 is CASSIQTRGSHRGVNTEAFF. The CDR3 bases are TGTGCCAGTAGTATCCAAACAAGAGGATCGCACAGGGGGGTGAACACTGAAGCTTTCTTT.

In this sample, this clonotype turned up a few times. The chain carries TRBV5-1 and TRBJ2-2, with D tentatively TRBD1 or TRBD2 (5 bases each). Trimming pared 4 bases from V and 4 bases from J, leaving 29 bases between. CDR1 SGHRS and CDR2 YFSETQ come from the germline V gene. CDR3 size: 20 residues. CDR3 coding DNA: TGCGCCAGCAGCCCCGGGCCTAGGCGTAGGCTCGGGGCGGTCACCGGGGAGCTGTTTTTT. This translates into CASSPGPRRRLGAVTGELFF.

The V call is TRBV7-2, the J call TRBJ2-2, with 7 bases lining up with TRBD2. Germline CDR1 SGHTA, CDR2 FQGNSA. The J segment lost 0 bases and the V segment lost 5 bases, leaving 6 bases of the junction unmatched. The CDR3 loop spans 16 amino acids. The CDR3 spells CASSLLAETNTGELFF. CDR3 sequence (DNA): TGTGCCAGCAGCCTCCTAGCGGAGACGAACACCGGGGAGCTGTTTTTT.

In this sample, this clonotype turned up many times. The V and J genes are TRBV7-8 and TRBJ2-1; no reliable D call. Germline V lookup: CDR1 SGHVS, CDR2 FQNEAQ. V was shortened by 2 bases and J by 1 base, with 6 bases between the two germline ends. The CDR3 consists of 14 residues. In DNA, the CDR3 is TGTGCCAGCAGCTTATCTGGTTCCTACAATGAGCAGTTCTTC. Amino acids: CASSLSGSYNEQFF.

This clonotype was seen a few times. V usage is TRBV29-1 and J usage is TRBJ2-7, with 7 bases lining up with TRBD2. This CDR3 is 14 amino acids long. The ends lost 4 bases at V and 2 bases at J; junction bases unmatched: 8. The V gene's germline CDR1 is SQVTM and CDR2 ANQGSEA. CDR3 bases: TGCAGCGTTGTAGGTGGGAGGGCCACCTACGAGCAGTACTTC. As protein: CSVVGGRATYEQYF.

This clonotype was detected a few times. The V call is TRBV5-6, the J call TRBJ1-2; D possibly corresponds to TRBD1 (5 bases). This CDR3 contains 14 residues. V lost 4 bases and J 3 bases, leaving 13 bases between the germline ends. Germline-derived CDR1 and CDR2 are SGHDT and YYEEEE. CDR3 coding DNA: TGTGCCAGCAGCACCCCACAGGCGGACTATGGCTACACCTTC. It translates to CASSTPQADYGYTF.

This clonotype was seen a handful of times. The chain couples TRBV20-1 to TRBJ2-5, with 11 positions matching TRBD2. The CDR3 covers 15 residues. CDR1 and CDR2 (germline): DFQATT, SNEGSKA (reference sequence). V lost 6 bases and J lost 2; bases outside the gene matches: 8. The CDR3 DNA follows: TGCAGTGCGCCACTAGCGGGGGACTTACAAGAGACCCAGTACTTC. Amino acids: CSAPLAGDLQETQYF.

This chain uses TRBV3-1 with TRBJ2-5; no reliable D call. Germline loops: CDR1 LGHDT, CDR2 YNNKEL (reference sequence). Deletions cut 8 bases from V and 5 bases from J, with 12 bases between. This CDR3 region has 12 residues. The CDR3 loop reads CASELGGETQYF. The CDR3 region has the DNA TGTGCCAGCGAGTTGGGTGGGGAGACCCAGTACTTC.

The rearrangement links TRBV20-1 to TRBJ2-3; D might be TRBD2 (5 bases). The CDR3 covers 13 residues. Per germline, CDR1 DFQATT and CDR2 SNEGSKA (reference sequence). Trimming took off 7 bases at V and 4 bases at J, with 15 bases between the two ends. The DNA for the CDR3 is TGCAGTGAGGTGGGAGCAGGTCCAGATACGCAGTATTTT. It encodes CSEVGAGPDTQYF.

This clonotype was counted a few times. The chain has TRBV20-1 and TRBJ1-1, with TRBD1 matching over 7 bases. Germline V gene sequence: CDR1 DFQATT, CDR2 SNEGSKA (reference sequence). The CDR3 loop spans 13 amino acids. V dropped 6 bases and J dropped 1; count of bases not matched to a gene: 5. CDR3 protein: CSAVRGPNTEAFF. DNA of the CDR3: TGCAGTGCCGTTAGGGGGCCGAACACTGAAGCTTTCTTT.

This clonotype was detected a few times. The CDR3 region is CASSFGTGREQYF. For the CDR3, the DNA is TGTGCCAGCAGTTTTGGCACGGGTCGCGAGCAGTACTTC. The chain has TRBV12-3 or TRBV12-4 and TRBJ2-7, with D hard to call. V lost 3 bases and J lost 6, with 12 bases in between. The CDR3 has 13 amino acids.

The V call is TRBV10-3, the J call TRBJ2-1; D is uncertain. The CDR3 has 12 amino acids. The ends were cut back, 6 bases at V and 5 bases at J, with 8 bases in the middle. Germline CDR1 is ENHRY and CDR2 is SYGVKD. The CDR3 loop reads CAIRHNDNEQFF. CDR3 nucleotide sequence: TGTGCCATCAGACACAACGACAATGAGCAGTTCTTC.

In this sample, this clonotype turned up a few times. V gene TRBV7-9 combines with J gene TRBJ2-7; the D is unclear. This CDR3 is built from 15 residues. V was cut by 2 bases and J by 6 bases, with 17 bases left in between. Germline V gene data show CDR1 as SEHNR and CDR2 as FQNEAQ (reference sequence). CDR3 in amino acids: CASSLRSYTSGEQYF. The CDR3 DNA sequence: TGTGCCAGCAGCTTACGGTCGTACACTTCCGGCGAGCAGTACTTC.

This chain connects TRBV6-5 to TRBJ1-6; D is unclear. This CDR3 spans 16 amino acids. Trimming shortened V by 0 bases and J by 3 bases, and 9 bases separated the two germline ends. CDR1 and CDR2 (germline): MNHEY, SVGAGI. The DNA of the CDR3 is TGTGCCAGCAGTTACTCTTTTTACATCTATAATTCACCCCTCCACTTT. Translation gives CASSYSFYIYNSPLHF.

This sequence joins TRBV5-1 and TRBJ2-3; 7 bases are shared with TRBD1. The CDR3 covers 15 residues. V lost 2 bases and J lost 1; bases outside the gene matches: 4. Germline CDR1 reads SGHRS; CDR2 reads YFSETQ. The CDR3 loop is CASSFTGTGTDTQYF. Written as DNA, the CDR3 is TGCGCCAGCAGCTTTACCGGGACAGGCACAGATACGCAGTATTTT.

This clonotype came up a few times. This chain joins TRBV5-1 and TRBJ2-7; the D gene could be TRBD1 or TRBD2 (5 bases each). In germline, CDR1 is SGHRS, CDR2 YFSETQ. This CDR3 has 15 residues. Trimming removed 3 bases from V and 2 bases from J, with 15 bases in between. CDR3 nucleotide sequence: TGCGCCAGCAGCTCGGGTGGGACGGGGACCTACGAGCAGTACTTC. It encodes CASSSGGTGTYEQYF.

The chain recombines TRBV21-1 with TRBJ2-7; no DNA check was done on the table's D call, TRBD2. TRBV21-1 is shown as a pseudogene. The CDR3 length is 16 residues. The CDR3 nucleotides are TGTGCCAGCAGCAAACCCCCGGCTAGCGGGAACTACGAGCAGTACTTC. The encoded protein is CASSKPPASGNYEQYF.

The chain links TRBV6-1 to TRBJ2-2; weak D call: TRBD2 (6 bases). Germline V CDR1 and CDR2: MNHNS, SASEGT. The CDR3 is 15 residues long. V dropped 6 bases and J dropped 5 bases, with 16 bases sitting between them. In DNA form, the CDR3 reads TGTGCCAGCAGCACGGGCCGGGAGTTAACCGGGGAGCTGTTTTTT. As protein: CASSTGRELTGELFF.

A few counts support this clonotype. The chain has TRBV7-3 and TRBJ2-5; D possibly corresponds to TRBD1 (6 bases). The CDR3 has 14 amino acids. V lost 6 bases and J 2 bases, leaving 13 bases between the germline ends. From germline, CDR1 is SGHTA and CDR2 FQGTGA. CDR3 nucleotides: TGTGCCAGCAGTTCCTACGGACAGCAAGAGACCCAGTACTTC. Translation gives CASSSYGQQETQYF.

This clonotype has a handful of counts. The J gene is TRBJ2-5, the V gene TRBV7-2; TRBD2 might be the D (6 bases). Germline assignment: CDR1 SGHTA and CDR2 FQGNSA. V lost 5 bases to trimming and J lost 7 bases, with 17 bases between them. CDR3 length: 14 residues. The CDR3 is CASSPGLTPPTQYF. The CDR3 DNA follows: TGTGCCAGCAGCCCGGGACTTACACCGCCGACCCAGTACTTC.

This rearrangement joins TRBV6-2 or TRBV6-3 to TRBJ2-3; 10 positions match TRBD2. V was pared by 7 bases and J by 0 bases, with 10 bases of the junction left unmatched. From germline, CDR1 is MNHEY and CDR2 SVGEGT. The length of the CDR3 is 17 residues. CDR3 protein: CASKSRGLADSTDTQYF. DNA for the CDR3: TGTGCCAGCAAATCTCGAGGACTAGCGGATAGCACAGATACGCAGTATTTT.